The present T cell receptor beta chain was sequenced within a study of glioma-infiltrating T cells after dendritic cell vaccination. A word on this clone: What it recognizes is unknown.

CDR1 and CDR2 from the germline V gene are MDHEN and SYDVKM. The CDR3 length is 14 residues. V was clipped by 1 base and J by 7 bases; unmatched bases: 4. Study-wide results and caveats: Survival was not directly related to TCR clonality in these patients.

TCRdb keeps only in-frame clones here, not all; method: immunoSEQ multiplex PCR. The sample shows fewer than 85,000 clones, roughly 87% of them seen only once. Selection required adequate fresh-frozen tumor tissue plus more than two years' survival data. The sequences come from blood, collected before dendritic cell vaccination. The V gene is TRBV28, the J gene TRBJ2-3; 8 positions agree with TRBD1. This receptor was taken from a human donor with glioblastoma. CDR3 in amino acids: CASSLSRDRNTQYF. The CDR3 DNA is TGTGCCAGCAGTTTATCCCGGGACAGGAATACGCAGTATTTT.